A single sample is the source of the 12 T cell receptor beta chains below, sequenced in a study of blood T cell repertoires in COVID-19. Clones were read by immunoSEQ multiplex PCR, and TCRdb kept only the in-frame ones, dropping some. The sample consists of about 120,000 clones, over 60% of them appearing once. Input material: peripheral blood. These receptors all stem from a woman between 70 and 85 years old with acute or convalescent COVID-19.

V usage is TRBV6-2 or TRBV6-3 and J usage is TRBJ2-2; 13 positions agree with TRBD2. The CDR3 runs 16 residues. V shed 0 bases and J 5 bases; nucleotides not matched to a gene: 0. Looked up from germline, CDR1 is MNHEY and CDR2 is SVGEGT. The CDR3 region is CASSYSGLAGTGELFF. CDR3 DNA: TGTGCCAGCAGTTACTCGGGACTAGCGGGAACCGGGGAGCTGTTTTTT.

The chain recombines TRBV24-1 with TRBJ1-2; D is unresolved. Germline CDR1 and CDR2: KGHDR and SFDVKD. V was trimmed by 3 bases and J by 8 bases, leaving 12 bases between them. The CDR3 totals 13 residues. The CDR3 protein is CATSDEWSVGYTF. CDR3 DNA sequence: TGTGCCACCAGTGATGAGTGGTCTGTCGGCTACACCTTC.

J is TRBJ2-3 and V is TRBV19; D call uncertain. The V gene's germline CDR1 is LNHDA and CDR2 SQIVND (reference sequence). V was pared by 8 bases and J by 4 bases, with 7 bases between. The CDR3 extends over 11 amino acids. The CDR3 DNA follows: TGTGCCAGTTCCCTTGCAGATACGCAGTATTTT. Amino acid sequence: CASSLADTQYF.

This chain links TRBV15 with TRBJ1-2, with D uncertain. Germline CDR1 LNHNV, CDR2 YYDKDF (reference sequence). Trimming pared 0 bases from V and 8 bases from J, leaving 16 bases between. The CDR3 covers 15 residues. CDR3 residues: CATSRDSGTGSGYTF. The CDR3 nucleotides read TGTGCCACCAGCAGAGATTCGGGAACCGGGAGCGGCTACACCTTC.

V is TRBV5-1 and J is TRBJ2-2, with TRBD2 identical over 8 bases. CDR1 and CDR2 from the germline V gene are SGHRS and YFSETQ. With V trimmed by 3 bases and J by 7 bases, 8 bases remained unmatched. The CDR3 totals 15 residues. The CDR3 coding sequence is TGCGCCAGCAGCTCCTCGGGACTAGACGGCGGGGAGCTGTTTTTT. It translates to CASSSSGLDGGELFF.

The CDR3 sequence: CASSLGLALGDEQFF. DNA of the CDR3: TGTGCCAGTAGTCTGGGACTAGCCCTAGGGGATGAGCAGTTCTTC. J is TRBJ2-1 and V is TRBV19; 9 bases agree with TRBD2. CDR1 is LNHDA and CDR2 is SQIVND in the germline V gene (reference sequence). V lost 5 bases, J lost 8 bases, and 10 bases stayed unmatched. The CDR3 covers 15 residues. Combining the CDR3 with reference TRBV19 and TRBJ2-1 gives the whole variable domain DGGITQSPKYLFRKEGQNVTLSCEQNLNHDAMYWYRQDPGQGLRLIYYSQIVNDFQKGDIAEGYSVSREKKESFPLTVTSAQKNPTAFYLCASSLGLALGDEQFFGPGTRLTVL.

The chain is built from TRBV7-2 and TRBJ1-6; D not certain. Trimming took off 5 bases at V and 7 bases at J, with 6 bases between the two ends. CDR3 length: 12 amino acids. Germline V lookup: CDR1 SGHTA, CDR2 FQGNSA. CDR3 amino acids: CASSPVNSPLHF. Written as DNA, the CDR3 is TGTGCCAGCAGCCCCGTAAATTCACCCCTCCACTTT.

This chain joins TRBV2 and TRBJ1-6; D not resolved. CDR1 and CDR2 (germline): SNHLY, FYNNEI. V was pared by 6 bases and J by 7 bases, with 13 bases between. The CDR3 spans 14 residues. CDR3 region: CASREGFPNSPLHF. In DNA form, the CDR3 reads TGTGCCAGCAGAGAGGGATTTCCAAATTCACCCCTCCACTTT. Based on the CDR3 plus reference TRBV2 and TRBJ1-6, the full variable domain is EPEVTQTPSHQVTQMGQEVILRCVPISNHLYFYWYRQILGQKVEFLVSFYNNEISEKSEIFDDQFSVERPDGSNFTLKIRSTKLEDSAMYFCASREGFPNSPLHFGNGTRLTVT.

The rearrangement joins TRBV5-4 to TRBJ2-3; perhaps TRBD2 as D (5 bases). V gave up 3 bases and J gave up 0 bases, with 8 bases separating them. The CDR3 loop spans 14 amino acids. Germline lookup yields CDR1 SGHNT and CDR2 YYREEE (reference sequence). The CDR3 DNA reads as TGTGCCAGCAGCTCTAGCATTAGCACAGATACGCAGTATTTT. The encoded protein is CASSSSISTDTQYF.

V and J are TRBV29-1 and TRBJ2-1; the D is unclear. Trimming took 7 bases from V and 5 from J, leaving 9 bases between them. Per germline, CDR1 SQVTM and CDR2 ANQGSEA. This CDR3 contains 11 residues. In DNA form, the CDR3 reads TGCAGCGCTACAATCAACAATGAGCAGTTCTTC. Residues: CSATINNEQFF.

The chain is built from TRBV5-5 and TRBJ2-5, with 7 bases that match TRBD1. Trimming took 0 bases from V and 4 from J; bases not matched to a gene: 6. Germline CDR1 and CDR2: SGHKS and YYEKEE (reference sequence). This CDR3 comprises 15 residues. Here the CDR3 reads CASSLVPQGLETQYF. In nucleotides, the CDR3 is TGTGCCAGCAGCTTGGTCCCACAGGGGTTAGAGACCCAGTACTTC. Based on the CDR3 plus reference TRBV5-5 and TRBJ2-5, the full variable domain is DAGVTQSPTHLIKTRGQQVTLRCSPISGHKSVSWYQQVLGQGPQFIFQYYEKEERGRGNFPDRFSARQFPNYSSELNVNALLLGDSALYLCASSLVPQGLETQYFGPGTRLLVL.

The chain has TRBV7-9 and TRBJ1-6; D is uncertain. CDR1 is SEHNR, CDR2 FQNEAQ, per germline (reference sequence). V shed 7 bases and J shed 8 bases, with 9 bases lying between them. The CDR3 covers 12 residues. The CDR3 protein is CASMRADSPLHF. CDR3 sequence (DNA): TGTGCCAGCATGCGGGCAGATTCACCCCTCCACTTT.